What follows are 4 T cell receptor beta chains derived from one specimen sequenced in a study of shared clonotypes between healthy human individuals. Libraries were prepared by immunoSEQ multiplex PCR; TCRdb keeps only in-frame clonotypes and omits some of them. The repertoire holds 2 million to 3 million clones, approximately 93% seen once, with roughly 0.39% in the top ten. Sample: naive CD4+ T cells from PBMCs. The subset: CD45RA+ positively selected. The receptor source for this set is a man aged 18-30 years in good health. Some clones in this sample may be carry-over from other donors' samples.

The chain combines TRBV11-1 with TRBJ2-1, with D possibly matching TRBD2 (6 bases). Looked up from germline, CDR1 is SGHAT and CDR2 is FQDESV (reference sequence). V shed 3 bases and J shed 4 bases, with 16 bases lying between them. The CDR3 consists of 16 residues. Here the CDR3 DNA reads TGTGCCAGCAGCTTTTTAGCGGACCAGACTTACAATGAGCAGTTCTTC. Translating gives CASSFLADQTYNEQFF.

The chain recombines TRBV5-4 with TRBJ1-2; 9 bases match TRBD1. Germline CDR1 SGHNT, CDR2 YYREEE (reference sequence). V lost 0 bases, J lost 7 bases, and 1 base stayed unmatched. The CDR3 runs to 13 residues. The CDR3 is CASSLDRGLGYTF. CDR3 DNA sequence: TGTGCCAGCAGCTTGGACAGGGGGCTTGGCTACACCTTC.

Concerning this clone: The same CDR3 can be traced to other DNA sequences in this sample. As DNA, the CDR3 is TGTGCCAGCTCACCGGAGGGGAATCAGCCCCAGCATTTT. This translates into CASSPEGNQPQHF. The chain carries TRBV18 and TRBJ1-5; D might be TRBD1 (5 bases). Per germline, CDR1 KGHSH and CDR2 LQKENI. Trimming took off 3 bases at V and 4 bases at J, with 7 bases between the two ends. This CDR3 contains 13 residues.

The DNA for the CDR3 is TGTGCCAGCAGCTTGCCTTTACTAGCGGGAGCCCACGAGCAGTACTTC. It translates to CASSLPLLAGAHEQYF. The chain couples TRBV5-4 to TRBJ2-7; 11 bases map to TRBD2. J lost 5 bases, V lost 1 base, and 8 bases had no gene match. The CDR3 sequence is 16 residues long. CDR1 SGHNT and CDR2 YYREEE come from the germline V gene (reference sequence). Using reference TRBV5-4 and TRBJ2-7 for the parts outside the CDR3, the full variable domain is ETGVTQSPTHLIKTRGQQVTLRCSSQSGHNTVSWYQQALGQGPQFIFQYYREEENGRGNFPPRFSGLQFPNYSSELNVNALELDDSALYLCASSLPLLAGAHEQYFGPGTRLTVT.